What follows is one T cell receptor (beta chain) and its context. Its antigen is currently unknown. The junction shows a germline mismatch at one end, possibly a read error. The entry originates in a study of tumor and adjacent non-tumor tissue in lung cancer. As for the study in general: Patients were aged roughly 31 to 76, 9 to 10 men and about five women, stage I to III. Each sample yielded around 4 million productive TCRbeta reads on average. Study-wide results and limits: Compared with tumor, normal lung showed significantly lower TCR diversity.

The library came from three nested PCR rounds adapted from ARM-PCR protocols. TCRdb reprocessed the multiplex PCR reads with MiXCR, giving one entry per CDR3 protein. The profile shows 80,000 to 100,000 distinct CDR3 sequences, 80% of them singletons. This sample's RNA came from whole unsorted tissue. More than 3 cm separated this lung sample from the edge of the tumor. The sequence was collected from a man aged 55 to 69 with small cell lung cancer. The specimen was distant non-tumor lung tissue.

CDR3 protein: CASNPLLAGSGGEEFF. The DNA for the CDR3 is TGCGCCAGCAATCCGCTACTAGCGGGGAGTGGTGGTGAGGAGTTCTTC. The chain has TRBV5-1 and TRBJ2-1; 10 nucleotides agree with TRBD2. Germline V gene sequence: CDR1 SGHRS, CDR2 YFSETQ. CDR3 length: 16 residues.